The 30 T cell receptor beta chains below were found in one sample sequenced in a study of T cell responses to AZD1222 COVID-19 vaccine. Sequenced by immunoSEQ multiplex PCR; TCRdb stores in-frame clones only, minus some. There are approximately 94,000 clones in the sample; about 83% occur only once, and roughly 15% lies in the top ten. Specimen: peripheral blood, collected on day 0 of AZD1222 vaccination. The receptors stem from an adult in good health.

The V gene is TRBV28, the J gene TRBJ2-7, with 7 nucleotides matching TRBD1. The CDR3 runs 15 residues. Trimming removed 3 bases from V and 1 base from J; junction bases left unmatched: 6. Germline V gene sequence: CDR1 MDHEN, CDR2 SYDVKM. The CDR3 here is CASSLWGTESYEQYF. For the CDR3, the DNA is TGTGCCAGCAGTTTGTGGGGGACAGAATCCTACGAGCAGTACTTC.

Only one count was recorded for this clone. The rearrangement links TRBV7-9 to TRBJ1-2; a possible D gene is TRBD1 (5 bases). The CDR3 contains 17 residues. The ends were cut back, 4 bases at V and 11 bases at J, with 29 bases in the middle. Per germline, CDR1 SEHNR and CDR2 FQNEAQ (reference sequence). CDR3 coding DNA: TGTGCCAGCAGCTCCCCAGGAGGTAGAACCCCAGAAGAGGGGTACACCTTC. Translating it yields CASSSPGGRTPEEGYTF.

The chain recombines TRBV29-1 with TRBJ1-1; D uncertain. CDR1 is SQVTM, CDR2 ANQGSEA, per germline. The germline V and J ends were trimmed by 4 bases and 2 bases, with 8 bases remaining between them. The length of the CDR3 is 12 residues. CDR3 amino acids: CSVAMGNTEAFF. In DNA, the CDR3 is TGCAGCGTTGCGATGGGCAACACTGAAGCTTTCTTT.

The V call is TRBV3-1 (or the pseudogene TRBV3-2), the J call TRBJ1-1, with 7 bases that match TRBD1. The J segment lost 9 bases and the V segment lost 0 bases, leaving 4 bases of the junction unmatched. From germline, CDR1 is LGHDT and CDR2 YNNKEL (reference sequence). The CDR3 is 13 residues long. The CDR3, as DNA: TGTGCCAGCAGCCAAGATCCGGGACAGAAAGCTTTCTTT. This translates into CASSQDPGQKAFF.

This chain joins TRBV14 and TRBJ2-1, with D perhaps given as TRBD1 or TRBD2 (5 bases each). Between the trimmed V and J ends, which lost 4 bases and 6 bases, there was a span of 10 bases. Germline CDR1 and CDR2: SGHDN and FVKESK. This CDR3 comprises 13 residues. Written as DNA, the CDR3 is TGTGCCAGCAGCCCCTGGGGGAGCAATGAGCAGTTCTTC. Encoded protein: CASSPWGSNEQFF.

V gene TRBV7-2 combines with J gene TRBJ2-7; D is undetermined. The CDR3 covers 14 residues. Trimming took off 2 bases at V and 0 bases at J, with 8 bases between the two ends. The V gene's germline CDR1 is SGHTA and CDR2 FQGNSA. CDR3 nucleotides: TGTGCCAGCAGCTTACAGGCGGACTCCTACGAGCAGTACTTC. It is translated as CASSLQADSYEQYF.

The chain couples TRBV6-5 to TRBJ2-1; D may be TRBD2 (6 bases). There are 13 residues in the CDR3. V was pared by 7 bases and J by 4 bases, with 11 bases between. Germline CDR1 is MNHEY and CDR2 is SVGAGI. In nucleotides, the CDR3 is TGTGCCAGCATGGCGGGACGATACAATGAGCAGTTCTTC. It codes for CASMAGRYNEQFF.

The rearrangement uses TRBV29-1 and TRBJ1-5; 7 bases map to TRBD1. After removal of 6 bases from V and 2 bases from J, the junction contained 7 bases not matched to a gene. The CDR3 is 14 amino acids. Germline V gene sequence: CDR1 SQVTM, CDR2 ANQGSEA. CDR3 DNA: TGCAGCGTAGTACAGGGGCCGGGCAATCAGCCCCAGCATTTT. Amino acid sequence: CSVVQGPGNQPQHF.

The chain's CDR3 is CTSSQTSGLLTGELFF. In nucleotides, the CDR3 is TGCACCAGCAGCCAAACTAGCGGACTCCTTACCGGGGAGCTGTTTTTT. The J gene is TRBJ2-2, the V gene TRBV1; the tabulated D call, TRBD2, remains unverified against the DNA. TRBV1 constitutes a pseudogene. The CDR3 has 16 amino acids.

V and J are TRBV7-3 and TRBJ1-2; no reliable D call. The CDR3 is 13 amino acids. Germline CDR1 SGHTA, CDR2 FQGTGA. The V gene lost 10 bases and the J gene lost 6 bases, with 18 bases spanning the gap. The CDR3 DNA reads as TGTGCCATTTTCAGGAGGGTAGGGAATGGCTACACCTTC. It encodes CAIFRRVGNGYTF.

This rearrangement joins TRBV7-9 to TRBJ2-1; the match to TRBD2 covers 10 bases. This CDR3 region has 17 residues. Germline-derived CDR1 and CDR2 are SEHNR and FQNEAQ (reference sequence). Trimming cost V 5 bases and J 7 bases; bases outside gene matches: 14. The chain's CDR3 is CASSPHRPSGSRNEQFF. CDR3 DNA: TGTGCCAGCAGCCCTCACCGCCCTAGCGGGAGTAGAAATGAGCAGTTCTTC.

V gene TRBV7-6 combines with J gene TRBJ2-7; D may be TRBD2 (6 bases). The CDR3 length is 17 residues. Trimming removed 2 bases at V and 3 bases at J, with 20 bases between. Germline V gene data show CDR1 as SGHVS and CDR2 as FNYEAQ. The CDR3 sequence is CASSLTMPRGSGYEQYF. As DNA, the CDR3 is TGTGCCAGCAGCTTAACGATGCCGCGGGGATCGGGCTACGAGCAGTACTTC.

V and J are TRBV19 and TRBJ2-1, with a weak D call TRBD1 (5 bases). V was trimmed by 3 bases and J by 4 bases, leaving 13 bases between them. Per germline, CDR1 LNHDA and CDR2 SQIVND (reference sequence). The CDR3 sequence is 15 residues long. This chain's CDR3 is CASSIQGSGYNEQFF. The DNA for the CDR3 is TGTGCCAGTAGTATTCAGGGTTCCGGATACAATGAGCAGTTCTTC.

This CDR3 reads CASSSQPSYGYTF. Written as DNA, the CDR3 is TGTGCCAGCAGCTCCCAGCCCAGCTATGGCTACACCTTC. The chain employs TRBV7-3 and TRBJ1-2; D call uncertain. V was clipped by 4 bases and J by 4 bases, with 10 bases between them. The V gene's germline CDR1 is SGHTA and CDR2 FQGTGA. The CDR3 length is 13 residues.

This CDR3 reads CASSVLTTSSYNEQFF. Written as DNA, the CDR3 is TGTGCCAGCAGCGTACTTACTACGAGCTCCTACAATGAGCAGTTCTTC. V is TRBV9 and J is TRBJ2-1, with D unclear. Between the trimmed V and J ends, which lost 1 base and 0 bases, there was a span of 11 bases. Germline CDR1 and CDR2: SGDLS and YYNGEE. This CDR3 contains 16 residues.

Only one count was recorded for this clone. The chain combines TRBV2 with TRBJ1-2; no firm D call. With 2 bases removed from V and 4 bases from J, the gap between germline ends came to 11 bases. The CDR3 covers 14 residues. Germline values: CDR1 SNHLY, CDR2 FYNNEI. In nucleotides, the CDR3 is TGTGCCAGCAGTGAAATGGACGGACTCTATGGCTACACCTTC. As protein: CASSEMDGLYGYTF.

The sample holds a few counts of this clone. The J gene is TRBJ2-7, the V gene TRBV6-5; 7 bases are shared with TRBD1. The V segment lost 4 bases and the J segment 3 bases; nucleotides outside the gene matches: 9. Germline lookup yields CDR1 MNHEY and CDR2 SVGAGI. The CDR3 is made up of 15 amino acids. This chain's CDR3 is CASSSGGSSYYEQYF. CDR3 in DNA: TGTGCCAGCAGTTCAGGGGGTTCCTCCTACTACGAGCAGTACTTC.

The V call is TRBV11-3, the J call TRBJ1-2; D is perhaps TRBD1 (5 bases). V was cut by 4 bases and J by 3 bases, with 15 bases left in between. Germline lookup yields CDR1 SGHNT and CDR2 YENEEA. CDR3 size: 15 residues. The CDR3 DNA reads TGTGCCAGCAGCTCCGGTAATGGGGGGGACTATGGCTACACCTTC. It translates to CASSSGNGGDYGYTF.

The CDR3 bases are TGTGCCAGCAGCTGGGGAGGTAGGGGAATTTACAATGAGCAGTTCTTC. Amino acid sequence: CASSWGGRGIYNEQFF. The V and J genes are TRBV13 and TRBJ2-1; the D gene is possibly TRBD2 (6 bases). This CDR3 has 16 residues. V gave up 4 bases and J gave up 4 bases, with 17 bases separating them. Germline V lookup: CDR1 PRHDT, CDR2 FYEKMQ (reference sequence).

This chain connects TRBV7-9 to TRBJ1-6; D is possibly TRBD1 (5 bases). This CDR3 comprises 14 residues. Germline V gene lookup returns CDR1 SEHNR and CDR2 FQNEAQ (reference sequence). Trimming stripped 3 bases from V and 6 bases from J, with 9 bases between. The CDR3 sequence is CASSFSDINSPLHF. The CDR3 nucleotides are TGTGCCAGCAGCTTTTCGGACATTAATTCACCCCTCCACTTT.

This chain uses TRBV25-1 with TRBJ2-7; 12 positions match TRBD1. The junction had 10 bases not matched to a gene; V was cut back by 5 bases and J by 5 bases. Germline lookup yields CDR1 MGHDK and CDR2 SYGVNS. The CDR3 runs to 16 residues. CDR3 sequence: CASSRPPGQGADEQYF. The CDR3 nucleotides read TGTGCCAGCAGTCGACCGCCGGGACAGGGGGCCGACGAGCAGTACTTC.

The chain employs TRBV4-1 and TRBJ2-2, with 11 bases fitting TRBD1. The V segment lost 9 bases and the J segment 5 bases; nucleotides outside the gene matches: 5. In germline, CDR1 is MGHRA, CDR2 YSYEKL. This CDR3 has 14 amino acids. In DNA, the CDR3 is TGCGCCAGTCGGGACAGGGGGGGAACCGGGGAGCTGTTTTTT. Translating it yields CASRDRGGTGELFF.

Comments on this clone: The sample carries other DNA sequences with the same CDR3. This chain connects TRBV24-1 to TRBJ1-5; possible D gene TRBD1, 5 bases. CDR3 size: 13 residues. Germline-derived CDR1 and CDR2 are KGHDR and SFDVKD. V shed 5 bases and J shed 2 bases, with 6 bases lying between them. The DNA of the CDR3 is TGTGCCACCAGTGTGGGGGGCAATCAGCCCCAGCATTTT. It is translated as CATSVGGNQPQHF.

The chain is built from TRBV27 and TRBJ1-4; 7 nucleotides line up with TRBD1. Germline V CDR1 and CDR2: MNHEY, SMNVEV (reference sequence). The CDR3 covers 16 residues. The J segment lost 5 bases and the V segment lost 6 bases, leaving 12 bases of the junction unmatched. CDR3 protein: CASRQRTGTENEKLFF. CDR3 nucleotide sequence: TGTGCCAGCAGACAGCGCACCGGGACAGAAAATGAAAAACTGTTTTTT.

This chain links TRBV10-1 with TRBJ2-1, with a tentative D call TRBD1 (5 bases). This CDR3 is 17 amino acids long. The V gene lost 8 bases and the J gene lost 0 bases, with 20 bases spanning the gap. The germline CDR1 and CDR2 sequences are WNHNN and SYGVQD (reference sequence). This CDR3 reads CASSGAKWGNSYNEQFF. For the CDR3, the DNA is TGCGCCAGCTCTGGCGCGAAGTGGGGCAACTCCTACAATGAGCAGTTCTTC.

The chain has TRBV27 and TRBJ1-2, with D perhaps TRBD1 (5 bases). V lost 0 bases and J 4 bases, leaving 18 bases between the germline ends. This CDR3 region has 17 residues. Germline CDR1 and CDR2: MNHEY and SMNVEV (reference sequence). The CDR3 region is CASSLSGGGGNSYGYTF. The CDR3, as DNA: TGTGCCAGCAGTTTATCGGGGGGAGGCGGTAATTCCTATGGCTACACCTTC.

This rearrangement joins TRBV28 to TRBJ1-3; possible D gene TRBD1, 6 bases. The CDR3 sequence is 13 residues long. Trimming shortened V by 5 bases and J by 7 bases, and 12 bases separated the two germline ends. Per the germline V gene, CDR1 is MDHEN and CDR2 is SYDVKM. CDR3 in amino acids: CASSIQGGNTIYF. The CDR3 region has the DNA TGTGCCAGCAGTATACAGGGCGGCAACACCATATATTTT.

The chain joins TRBV5-1 to TRBJ1-1, with D unresolved. This CDR3 has 11 amino acids. Germline V gene data show CDR1 as SGHRS and CDR2 as YFSETQ. V shed 0 bases and J shed 3 bases, with 0 bases lying between them. CDR3 in DNA: TGCGCCAGCAGCTTGGACACTGAAGCTTTCTTT. Protein: CASSLDTEAFF.

This clone was detected only a few times. V gene TRBV4-2 combines with J gene TRBJ2-5; D assignment may be TRBD1 or TRBD2 (5 bases each). V gave up 0 bases and J gave up 6 bases, with 20 bases separating them. The CDR3 runs to 17 residues. CDR1 is LGHNA and CDR2 is YNFKEQ in the germline V gene. CDR3 coding DNA: TGTGCCAGCAGCCAAGATAACTTAGCGAGAGGGGAGAAGACCCAGTACTTC. Translated, it gives CASSQDNLARGEKTQYF.

V and J are TRBV5-5 and TRBJ1-6; tentative D call: TRBD1 (5 bases). Germline-derived CDR1 and CDR2 are SGHKS and YYEKEE (reference sequence). Deletions cut 8 bases from V and 7 bases from J, with 16 bases between. This CDR3 is built from 14 residues. DNA for the CDR3: TGTGCCAGTCACCAGCGGGGGGGAAATTCACCCCTCCACTTT. Translated: CASHQRGGNSPLHF. The complete variable domain, with remaining parts taken from reference TRBV5-5 and TRBJ1-6, reads DAGVTQSPTHLIKTRGQQVTLRCSPISGHKSVSWYQQVLGQGPQFIFQYYEKEERGRGNFPDRFSARQFPNYSSELNVNALLLGDSALYLCASHQRGGNSPLHFGNGTRLTVT.